This T cell receptor beta chain was recorded in a study of T cell responses to AZD1222 COVID-19 vaccine. Assay: immunoSEQ multiplex PCR; the TCRdb copy retains only in-frame clones and omits some. This table has some 61,000 clones, about 90% appearing once. With V trimmed by 4 bases and J by 1 base, 0 bases remained unmatched. CDR1 is MNHEY and CDR2 is SMNVEV in the germline V gene (reference sequence). CDR3 length equals 13 residues. This sequence was found in an adult in good health. V gene TRBV27 combines with J gene TRBJ2-5, with 7 bases fitting TRBD2. Sequenced material: peripheral blood, taken on day 0 of AZD1222 vaccination. This CDR3 reads CASSSGGQETQYF. CDR3 in DNA: TGTGCCAGCAGTTCGGGGGGCCAAGAGACCCAGTACTTC.